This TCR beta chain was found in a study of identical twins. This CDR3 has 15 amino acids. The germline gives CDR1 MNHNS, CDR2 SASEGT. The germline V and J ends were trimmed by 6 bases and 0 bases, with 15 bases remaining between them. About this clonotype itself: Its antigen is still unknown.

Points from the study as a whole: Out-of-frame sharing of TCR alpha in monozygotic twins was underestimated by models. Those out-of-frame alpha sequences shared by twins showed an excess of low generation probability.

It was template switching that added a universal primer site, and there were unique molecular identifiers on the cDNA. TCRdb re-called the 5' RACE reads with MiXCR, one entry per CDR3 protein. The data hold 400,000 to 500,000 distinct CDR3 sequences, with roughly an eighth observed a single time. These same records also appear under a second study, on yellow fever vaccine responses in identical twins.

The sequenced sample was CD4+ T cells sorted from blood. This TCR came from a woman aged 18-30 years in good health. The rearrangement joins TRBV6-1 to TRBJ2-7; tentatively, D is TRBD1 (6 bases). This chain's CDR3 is CASSTKQGYSYEQYF. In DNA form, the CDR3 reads TGTGCCAGCAGCACCAAACAGGGTTACTCCTACGAGCAGTACTTC.